This T cell receptor beta chain was identified in a study of blood T cell repertoires in COVID-19. The method was immunoSEQ multiplex PCR; TCRdb's version includes in-frame clones alone and lacks a portion of them. Here the sample spans 250,000 to 300,000 clones, roughly 91% being singletons. Germline CDR1 SGHDN, CDR2 FVKESK. This CDR3 has 14 residues. The V and J ends lost 4 bases and 5 bases, in that order; junction bases with no gene match: 3. The sequence was obtained from a woman aged 40 to 50 who had recovered from COVID-19. Sequenced input: peripheral blood. The rearrangement joins TRBV14 to TRBJ1-2; 11 bases align to TRBD1. CDR3 in amino acids: CASSPGTGGYGYTF. The CDR3 nucleotides read TGTGCCAGCAGCCCCGGGACAGGGGGATATGGCTACACCTTC.